This T cell receptor (beta chain) was captured by sequencing in a study of CD8+ T cells in alopecia areata. Study overall: Treated patients were dosed with oral tofacitinib, taking 5 to 10 mg twice daily. Disease severity was quantified as SALT score of affected scalp area. Regarding the study as a whole: In blood and scalp, many expanded lesional clones persisted during tofacitinib.

As for treatment: oral pan-JAK inhibitor, 5-10 mg twice daily. CD4+ and CD8+ T cells were sorted from PBMCs. With regard to this clone: No antigen is known for it.

Following extraction, RNA underwent reverse transcription to cDNA, which served as the sequencing template. Produced via immunoSEQ multiplex PCR; TCRdb's table is partial and in-frame only. The data contain about 190,000 clones, about 60% of them singletons. CDR1 MNHEY and CDR2 SMNVEV come from the germline V gene (reference sequence). The CDR3 covers 13 residues. The germline V and J ends were trimmed by 9 bases and 1 base, with 9 bases remaining between them. V and J are TRBV27 and TRBJ2-2; D is unresolved. The source is a human donor with alopecia areata. Specimen: CD8+ T cells sorted from blood, collected at week 24, from a patient treated with tofacitinib. The CDR3: CARTTENTGELFF. The CDR3 DNA reads TGTGCCAGGACGACGGAGAACACCGGGGAGCTGTTTTTT.